Shown below are 21 T cell receptor beta chains from a single sample sequenced in a study of regulatory T cells in long-lasting Graves disease. Noted time point: newly diagnosed GD, antithyroid drugs for less than 3 months. Researchers made the TCR library from RNA that was extracted from PBMCs. According to the study, TCR beta libraries were built with iRepertoire HTBI primers and CDR3-region Arm-PCR. TCRdb recomputed calls from the multiplex PCR reads with MiXCR, one row per CDR3 protein. The table lists more than 400,000 distinct CDR3 sequences, around 16% of them singletons. Another study also made use of these data, one on T cells in Graves' hyperthyroidism and ophthalmopathy.

The sample consisted of peripheral blood mononuclear cells (PBMCs), taken at new diagnosis, from a patient treated with antithyroid drugs. The receptor source for this set is a man aged 40-50 years with Graves disease.

In this sample, this clonotype turned up many times. The chain carries TRBV20-1 and TRBJ2-3; 9 positions agree with TRBD2. Germline V gene data show CDR1 as DFQATT and CDR2 as SNEGSKA (reference sequence). CDR3 length: 16 amino acids. The V and J ends lost 3 bases and 2 bases, in that order; junction bases with no gene match: 9. The CDR3 loop reads CSASWLLAGSTDTQYF. The CDR3 coding sequence is TGCAGTGCTAGTTGGCTGCTAGCGGGATCCACAGATACGCAGTATTTT.

The genes are TRBV29-1 and TRBJ1-1, with D tentatively TRBD1 (5 bases). V lost 7 bases and J 4 bases, leaving 7 bases between the germline ends. The germline gives CDR1 SQVTM, CDR2 ANQGSEA. The CDR3 loop spans 10 amino acids. In DNA, the CDR3 is TGCAGCGCCCAGGGCACTGAAGCTTTCTTT. Translating it yields CSAQGTEAFF.

This clonotype was detected ten times or more. CDR3 in DNA: TGTGCCACCAGTGTGGGGCAGGGGTCGGGAGGAATCATGGGCGATGAGCAGTTCTTC. Protein product: CATSVGQGSGGIMGDEQFF. The chain recombines TRBV24-1 with TRBJ2-1, with a tentative D call TRBD2 (7 bases). The CDR3 length is 19 residues. V was shortened by 5 bases and J by 8 bases, with 30 bases between the two germline ends. The germline CDR1 and CDR2 sequences are KGHDR and SFDVKD.

The V and J genes are TRBV5-1 and TRBJ1-2, with D possibly matching TRBD1 (5 bases). Per the germline V gene, CDR1 is SGHRS and CDR2 is YFSETQ. V lost 6 bases to trimming and J lost 0 bases, with 6 bases between them. There are 12 residues in the CDR3. The CDR3 reads CASKGTNYGYTF. CDR3 in DNA: TGCGCCAGCAAGGGGACTAACTATGGCTACACCTTC.

V is TRBV29-1 and J is TRBJ2-3, with a possible D match to TRBD2 (6 bases). Germline V CDR1 and CDR2: SQVTM, ANQGSEA. The CDR3 runs to 13 residues. Between the trimmed V and J ends, which lost 1 base and 8 bases, there was a span of 13 bases. The CDR3 DNA reads as TGCAGCGTTGAAGGCTCCGCGGGACGTACGCAGTATTTT. It yields the protein CSVEGSAGRTQYF.

This clonotype was seen at least ten times. The chain combines TRBV2 with TRBJ2-2; D uncertain. V was pared by 7 bases and J by 5 bases, with 14 bases between. The CDR3 length is 14 residues. From germline, CDR1 is SNHLY and CDR2 FYNNEI. The CDR3 DNA is TGTGCCAGCACCCAGACGGCGAGGACCGGGGAGCTGTTTTTT. Translating it yields CASTQTARTGELFF.

This clonotype was counted only a few times. The chain carries TRBV2 and TRBJ1-5; the D is unclear. This CDR3 has 16 residues. CDR1 and CDR2 (germline): SNHLY, FYNNEI. V lost 0 bases and J lost 0, with 9 bases in between. This CDR3 is CASSEAPIISNQPQHF. CDR3 sequence (DNA): TGTGCCAGCAGTGAAGCACCCATAATTAGCAATCAGCCCCAGCATTTT.

In this sample, this clonotype turned up many times. The chain couples TRBV5-5 to TRBJ1-6, with unresolved D. Per the germline V gene, CDR1 is SGHKS and CDR2 is YYEKEE (reference sequence). The ends were cut back, 0 bases at V and 1 base at J, with 8 bases in the middle. CDR3 length equals 16 residues. The chain's CDR3 is CASSLGVGSYNSPLHF. The CDR3 DNA reads TGTGCCAGCAGCTTGGGAGTGGGGTCCTATAATTCACCCCTCCACTTT.

This clonotype has a count of ten or more. This rearrangement joins TRBV12-3 or TRBV12-4 to TRBJ2-1, with D uncertain. This CDR3 has 15 residues. Trimming pared 2 bases from V and 3 bases from J, leaving 11 bases between. CDR3 DNA sequence: TGTGCCAGCAGTTTACGATCGGGTCACTACAATGAGCAGTTCTTC. This encodes CASSLRSGHYNEQFF.

This clonotype appeared many times. V usage is TRBV5-4 and J usage is TRBJ2-7; 7 nucleotides match TRBD2. CDR1 and CDR2 (germline): SGHNT, YYREEE (reference sequence). V lost 4 bases, J lost 0 bases, and 4 bases stayed unmatched. This CDR3 has 14 amino acids. CDR3 DNA: TGTGCCAGCAGCCCCGGGACTACCTCCTACGAGCAGTACTTC. This encodes CASSPGTTSYEQYF.

Remarks on this clonotype: The CDR3 end shows no conserved phenylalanine or tryptophan, and so a read error is likely. J is TRBJ2-5 and V is TRBV18, with D unresolved. Germline assignment: CDR1 KGHSH and CDR2 LQKENI. V was cut by 2 bases and J by 3 bases, with 1 base left in between. CDR3 size: 11 residues. Here the CDR3 reads CASSPKETQYL. CDR3 nucleotide sequence: TGTGCCAGCTCACCAAAAGAGACCCAGTACCTC.

In this sample, this clonotype turned up many times. The chain joins TRBV7-2 to TRBJ2-3, with TRBD2 identical over 7 bases. Losses at the gene ends were 6 bases for V and 0 bases for J; bases not matched to a gene: 9. Germline V gene lookup returns CDR1 SGHTA and CDR2 FQGNSA. The CDR3 totals 16 residues. DNA for the CDR3: TGTGCCAGCAGACCCAAGAGCGGGACTAGCACAGATACGCAGTATTTT. Its translation is CASRPKSGTSTDTQYF.

This clonotype was seen repeatedly, ten times or more. J is TRBJ2-1 and V is TRBV29-1, with a weak D call TRBD2 (6 bases). Trimming left V 3 bases short and J 4 bases short, with 13 bases between. CDR1 is SQVTM and CDR2 is ANQGSEA in the germline V gene. The CDR3 contains 14 residues. DNA of the CDR3: TGCAGCGTTGAGGGGGGACGGGGATACAATGAGCAGTTCTTC. As protein: CSVEGGRGYNEQFF.

Ten or more counts support this clonotype. CDR3: CASSVGTSGDYEQYF. CDR3 in DNA: TGCGCCAGCAGCGTGGGGACTAGCGGGGACTACGAGCAGTACTTC. The genes are TRBV5-1 and TRBJ2-7; 13 nucleotides match TRBD2. Trimming at V came to 4 bases and at J to 3 bases, leaving 4 bases not matched to a gene. The germline CDR1 and CDR2 sequences are SGHRS and YFSETQ. This CDR3 spans 15 amino acids.

This clonotype was picked up many times. The chain uses TRBV2 and TRBJ2-1; D could derive from TRBD1 or TRBD2 (5 bases each). Germline CDR1 SNHLY, CDR2 FYNNEI. This CDR3 is built from 14 residues. V lost 0 bases and J 8 bases, leaving 11 bases between the germline ends. The CDR3 DNA follows: TGTGCCAGCAGTGAAGCGTGGGGGTCGGATGAGCAGTTCTTC. Amino acid sequence: CASSEAWGSDEQFF. The whole variable domain, filled in from reference TRBV2 and TRBJ2-1, reads EPEVTQTPSHQVTQMGQEVILRCVPISNHLYFYWYRQILGQKVEFLVSFYNNEISEKSEIFDDQFSVERPDGSNFTLKIRSTKLEDSAMYFCASSEAWGSDEQFFGPGTRLTVL.

There are many counts of this clonotype. The chain has TRBV3-1 and TRBJ2-2, with D possibly being TRBD1 or TRBD2 (5 bases each). V lost 2 bases and J lost 8, with 12 bases in between. Germline V CDR1 and CDR2: LGHDT, YNNKEL (reference sequence). This CDR3 region has 14 residues. The CDR3 here is CASSQPGPGGELFF. The DNA of the CDR3 is TGTGCCAGCAGCCAACCGGGACCAGGAGGGGAGCTGTTTTTT.

This clonotype was found a few times. The genes are TRBV15 and TRBJ2-1, with D possibly being TRBD2 (6 bases). The CDR3 spans 14 residues. V was cut by 0 bases and J by 8 bases, with 11 bases left in between. Germline CDR1 and CDR2: LNHNV and YYDKDF (reference sequence). The CDR3 loop reads CATSREGGGYEQFF. The CDR3 nucleotides read TGTGCCACCAGCAGAGAGGGGGGAGGCTATGAGCAGTTCTTC.

This rearrangement joins TRBV10-3 to TRBJ2-7; 7 bases fit TRBD2. J gave up 4 bases and V 7 bases, and 1 base lay outside the gene matches. CDR1 ENHRY and CDR2 SYGVKD come from the germline V gene. The CDR3 is 11 amino acids. The CDR3 region is CAITSGYEQYF. CDR3 nucleotide sequence: TGTGCCATCACTAGCGGTTACGAGCAGTACTTC.

This clonotype was seen only a few times. This chain links TRBV28 with TRBJ2-5, with TRBD1 matching over 9 bases. The CDR3 is made up of 15 amino acids. Germline assignment: CDR1 MDHEN and CDR2 SYDVKM. V dropped 6 bases and J dropped 4; count of bases not matched to a gene: 9. The CDR3 reads CASSPPGQGLETQYF. CDR3 sequence (DNA): TGTGCCAGCAGCCCCCCGGGACAGGGTCTAGAGACCCAGTACTTC.

This clonotype was observed at least ten times. V gene TRBV28 combines with J gene TRBJ2-7; 9 bases line up with TRBD2. Germline loops: CDR1 MDHEN, CDR2 SYDVKM. V lost 5 bases and J lost 1; bases outside the gene matches: 9. CDR3 length equals 16 residues. The CDR3 region is CASSLLPGLASYEQYF. DNA for the CDR3: TGTGCCAGCAGTCTACTACCGGGACTAGCTTCCTACGAGCAGTACTTC.

The chain couples TRBV7-3 to TRBJ1-5, with D possibly TRBD1 on 6 matching bases. Germline V gives CDR1 SGHTA, CDR2 FQGTGA. There are 10 residues in the CDR3. The CDR3 DNA reads TGTGCGGGGGGCCATCAGCCCCAGCATTTT. Its translation is CAGGHQPQHF. The variable domain in full, with the rest retrieved from reference TRBV7-3 and TRBJ1-5, is GAGVSQTPSNKVTEKGKYVELRCDPISGHTALYWYRQSLGQGPEFLIYFQGTGAADDSGLPNDRFFAVRPEGSVSTLKIQRTERGDSAVYLCAGGHQPQHFGDGTRLSIL.